This T cell receptor beta chain was retrieved from a study of cytomegalovirus exposure and HLA in healthy donors. With 1 base removed from V and 5 bases from J, the gap between germline ends came to 15 bases. The length of the CDR3 is 15 residues. Germline CDR1 and CDR2: SGHRS and YFSETQ. The study's findings and limits: Later analysis reportedly placed an Asian-associated ancestry cluster below the approximately 700-donor mean in N-insertions.

Of note for this clone: What it recognizes is unknown.

In the PCR, 60 Vbeta and 13 Jbeta primers were used. Sequenced by immunoSEQ multiplex PCR; TCRdb stores in-frame clones only, minus some. Its clone listing holds around 50,000 clones. The sequencing input was PBMCs. The chain has TRBV5-1 and TRBJ2-5; D possibly corresponds to TRBD1 (5 bases). The clonotype originates from a woman in her thirties in good health and CMV-seropositive. The CDR3 sequence: CASSLSRQSSETQYF. CDR3 bases: TGCGCCAGCAGCTTGAGCAGACAGAGTTCTGAGACCCAGTACTTC.